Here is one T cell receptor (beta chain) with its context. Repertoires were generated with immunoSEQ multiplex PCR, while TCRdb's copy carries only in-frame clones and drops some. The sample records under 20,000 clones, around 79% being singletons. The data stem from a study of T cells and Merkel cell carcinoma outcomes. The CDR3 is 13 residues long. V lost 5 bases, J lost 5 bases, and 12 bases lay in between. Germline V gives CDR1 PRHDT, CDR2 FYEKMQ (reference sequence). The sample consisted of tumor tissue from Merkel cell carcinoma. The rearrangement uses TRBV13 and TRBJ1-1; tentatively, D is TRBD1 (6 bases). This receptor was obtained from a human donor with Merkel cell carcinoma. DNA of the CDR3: TGTGCCAGCAGCCCGGGGGCCCGAACTGAAGCTTTCTTT. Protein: CASSPGARTEAFF.